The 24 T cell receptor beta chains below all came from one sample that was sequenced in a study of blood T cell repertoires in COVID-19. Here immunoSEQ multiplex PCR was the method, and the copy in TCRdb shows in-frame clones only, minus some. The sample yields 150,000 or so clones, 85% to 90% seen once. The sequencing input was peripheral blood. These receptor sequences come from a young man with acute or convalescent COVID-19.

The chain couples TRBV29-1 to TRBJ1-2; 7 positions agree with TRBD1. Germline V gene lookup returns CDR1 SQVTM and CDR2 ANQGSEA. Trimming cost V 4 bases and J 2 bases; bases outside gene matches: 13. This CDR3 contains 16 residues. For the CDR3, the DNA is TGCAGCGTTGGAGGGGGCGCCAAGGACCAGAACTATGGCTACACCTTC. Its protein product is CSVGGGAKDQNYGYTF.

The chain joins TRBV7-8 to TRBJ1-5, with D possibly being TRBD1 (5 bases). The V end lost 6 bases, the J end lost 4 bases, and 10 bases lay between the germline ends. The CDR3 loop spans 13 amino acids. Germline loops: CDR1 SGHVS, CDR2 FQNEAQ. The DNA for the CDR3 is TGTGCCAGCAGTTCCGGGGGTAATCAGCCCCAGCATTTT. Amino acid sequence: CASSSGGNQPQHF.

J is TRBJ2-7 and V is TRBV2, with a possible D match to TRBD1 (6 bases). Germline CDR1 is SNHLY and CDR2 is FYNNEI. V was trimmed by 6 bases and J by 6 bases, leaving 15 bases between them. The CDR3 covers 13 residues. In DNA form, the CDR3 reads TGTGCCAGCAGCTCCAGGACAGTCTCCGAGCAGTACTTC. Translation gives CASSSRTVSEQYF.

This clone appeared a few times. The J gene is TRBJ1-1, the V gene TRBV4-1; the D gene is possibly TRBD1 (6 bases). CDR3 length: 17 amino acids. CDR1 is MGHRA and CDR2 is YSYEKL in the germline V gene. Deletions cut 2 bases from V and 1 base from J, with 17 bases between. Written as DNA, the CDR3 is TGCGCCAGCAGCCAAAGAAACGTCCAGGGGTCGAACACTGAAGCTTTCTTT. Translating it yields CASSQRNVQGSNTEAFF.

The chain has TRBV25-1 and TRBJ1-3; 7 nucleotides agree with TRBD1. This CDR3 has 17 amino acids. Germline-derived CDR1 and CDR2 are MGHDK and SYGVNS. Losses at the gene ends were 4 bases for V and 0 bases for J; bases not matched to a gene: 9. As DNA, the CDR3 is TGTGCCAGCAGTGGGGGACAGCAATACCGCTCTGGAAACACCATATATTTT. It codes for CASSGGQQYRSGNTIYF.

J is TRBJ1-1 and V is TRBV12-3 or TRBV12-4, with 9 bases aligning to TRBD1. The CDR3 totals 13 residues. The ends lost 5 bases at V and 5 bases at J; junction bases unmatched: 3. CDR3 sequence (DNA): TGTGCCAGCAGTACAGGGGGCAGGACTGAAGCTTTCTTT. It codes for CASSTGGRTEAFF.

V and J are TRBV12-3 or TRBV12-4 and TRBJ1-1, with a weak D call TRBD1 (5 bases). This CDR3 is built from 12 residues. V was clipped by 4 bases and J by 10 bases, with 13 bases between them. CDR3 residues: CASSSPDGGAFF. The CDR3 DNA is TGTGCCAGCAGTTCCCCGGACGGGGGAGCTTTCTTT.

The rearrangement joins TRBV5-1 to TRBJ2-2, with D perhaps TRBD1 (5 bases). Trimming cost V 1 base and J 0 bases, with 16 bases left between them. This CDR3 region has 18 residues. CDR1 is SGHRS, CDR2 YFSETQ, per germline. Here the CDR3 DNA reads TGCGCCAGCAGCTTGAGGTTTAAGGGGCTGACGAACACCGGGGAGCTGTTTTTT. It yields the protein CASSLRFKGLTNTGELFF.

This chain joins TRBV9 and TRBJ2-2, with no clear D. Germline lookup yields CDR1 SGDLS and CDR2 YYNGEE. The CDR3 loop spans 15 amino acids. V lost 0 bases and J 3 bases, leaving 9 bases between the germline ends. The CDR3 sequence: CASSVVAADTGELFF. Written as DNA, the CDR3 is TGTGCCAGCAGCGTAGTGGCGGCGGACACCGGGGAGCTGTTTTTT.

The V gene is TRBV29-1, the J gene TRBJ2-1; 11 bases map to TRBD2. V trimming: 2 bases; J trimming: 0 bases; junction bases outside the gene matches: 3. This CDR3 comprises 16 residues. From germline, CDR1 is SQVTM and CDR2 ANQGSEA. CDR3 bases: TGCAGCGTTGAACTAGCGGGGGGCTTCTCCTACAATGAGCAGTTCTTC. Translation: CSVELAGGFSYNEQFF.

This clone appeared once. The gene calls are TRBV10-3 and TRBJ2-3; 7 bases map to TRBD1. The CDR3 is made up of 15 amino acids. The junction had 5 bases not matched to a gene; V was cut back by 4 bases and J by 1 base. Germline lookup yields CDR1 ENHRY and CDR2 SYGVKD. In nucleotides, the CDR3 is TGTGCCATCAGTGCATCGACAGGGCGCACAGATACGCAGTATTTT. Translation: CAISASTGRTDTQYF.

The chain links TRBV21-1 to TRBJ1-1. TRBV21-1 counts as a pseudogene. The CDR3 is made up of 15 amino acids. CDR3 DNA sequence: TGTGCCAGCAGCAAACCCGTCAGGGAGGCCAGTGAAGCTTTCTTT. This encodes CASSKPVREASEAFF.

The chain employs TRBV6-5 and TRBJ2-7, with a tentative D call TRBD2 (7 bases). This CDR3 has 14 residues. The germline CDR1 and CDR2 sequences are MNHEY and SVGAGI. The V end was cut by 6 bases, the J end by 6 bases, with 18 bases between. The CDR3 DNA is TGTGCCAGCAGAAGGGGGGGGGAGCGGACCGAGCAGTACTTC. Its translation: CASRRGGERTEQYF.

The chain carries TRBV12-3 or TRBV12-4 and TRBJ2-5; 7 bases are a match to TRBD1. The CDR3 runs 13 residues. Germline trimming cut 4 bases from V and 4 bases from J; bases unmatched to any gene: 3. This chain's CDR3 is CASSYDRAETQYF. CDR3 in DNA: TGTGCCAGCAGTTACGACAGGGCAGAGACCCAGTACTTC.

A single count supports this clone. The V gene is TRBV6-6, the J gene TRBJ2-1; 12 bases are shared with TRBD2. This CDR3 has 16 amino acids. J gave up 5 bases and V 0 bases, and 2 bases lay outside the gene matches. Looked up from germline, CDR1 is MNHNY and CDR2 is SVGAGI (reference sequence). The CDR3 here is CASSYSRTSGDNEQFF. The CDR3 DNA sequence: TGTGCCAGCAGTTACTCGAGGACTAGCGGGGACAATGAGCAGTTCTTC.

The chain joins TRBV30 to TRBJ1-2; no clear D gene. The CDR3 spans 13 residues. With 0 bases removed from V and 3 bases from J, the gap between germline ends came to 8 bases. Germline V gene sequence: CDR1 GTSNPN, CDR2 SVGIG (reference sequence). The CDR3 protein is CAWSVQHHYGYTF. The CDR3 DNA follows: TGTGCCTGGAGTGTACAACACCACTATGGCTACACCTTC.

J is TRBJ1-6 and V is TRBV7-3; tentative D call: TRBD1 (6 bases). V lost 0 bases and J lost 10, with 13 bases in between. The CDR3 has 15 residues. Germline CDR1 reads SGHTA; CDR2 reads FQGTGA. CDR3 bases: TGTGCCAGCAGCTTAACTCCATTAAGGGGGTCACCCCTCCACTTT. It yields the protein CASSLTPLRGSPLHF.

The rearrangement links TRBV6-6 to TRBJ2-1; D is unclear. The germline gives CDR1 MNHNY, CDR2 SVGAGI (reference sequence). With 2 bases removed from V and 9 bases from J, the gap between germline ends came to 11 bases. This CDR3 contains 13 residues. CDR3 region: CASSYGPLREQFF. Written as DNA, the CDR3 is TGTGCCAGCAGTTACGGCCCTCTCCGTGAGCAGTTCTTC.

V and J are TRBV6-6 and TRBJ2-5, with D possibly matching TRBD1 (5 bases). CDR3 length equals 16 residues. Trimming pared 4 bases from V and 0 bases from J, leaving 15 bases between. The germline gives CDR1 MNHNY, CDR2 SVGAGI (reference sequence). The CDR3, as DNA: TGTGCCAGCAGTTCCCAGGGTCAAACCTACCAAGAGACCCAGTACTTC. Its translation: CASSSQGQTYQETQYF.

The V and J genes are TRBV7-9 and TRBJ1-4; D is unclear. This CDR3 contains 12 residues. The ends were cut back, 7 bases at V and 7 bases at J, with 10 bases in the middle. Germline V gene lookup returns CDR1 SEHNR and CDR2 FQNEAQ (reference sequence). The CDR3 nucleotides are TGTGCCAGCACCCACCGGGTTGAAAAACTGTTTTTT. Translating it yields CASTHRVEKLFF. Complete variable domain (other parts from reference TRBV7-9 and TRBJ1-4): DTGVSQNPRHKITKRGQNVTFRCDPISEHNRLYWYRQTLGQGPEFLTYFQNEAQLEKSRLLSDRFSAERPKGSFSTLEIQRTEQGDSAMYLCASTHRVEKLFFGSGTQLSVL.

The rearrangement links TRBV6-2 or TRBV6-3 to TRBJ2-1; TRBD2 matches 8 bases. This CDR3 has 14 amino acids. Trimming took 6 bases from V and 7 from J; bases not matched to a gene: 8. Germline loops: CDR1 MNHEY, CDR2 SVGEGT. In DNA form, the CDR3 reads TGTGCCAGCAGCTCCGGGGGGGCGGGAAATGAGCAGTTCTTC. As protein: CASSSGGAGNEQFF.

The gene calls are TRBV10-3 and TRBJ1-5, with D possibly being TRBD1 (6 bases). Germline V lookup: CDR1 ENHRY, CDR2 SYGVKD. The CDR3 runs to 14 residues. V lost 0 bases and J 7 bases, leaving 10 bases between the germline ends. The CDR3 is CAISESQGNQPQHF. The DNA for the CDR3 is TGTGCCATCAGTGAGTCCCAGGGGAACCAGCCCCAGCATTTT.

CDR3 in amino acids: CSASWSGGPNNEQFF. DNA for the CDR3: TGCAGTGCTAGTTGGAGCGGGGGCCCAAACAATGAGCAGTTCTTC. V is TRBV20-1 and J is TRBJ2-1; 8 nucleotides agree with TRBD2. V lost 3 bases, J lost 5 bases, and 9 bases stayed unmatched. Per germline, CDR1 DFQATT and CDR2 SNEGSKA (reference sequence). The CDR3 is 15 residues long.

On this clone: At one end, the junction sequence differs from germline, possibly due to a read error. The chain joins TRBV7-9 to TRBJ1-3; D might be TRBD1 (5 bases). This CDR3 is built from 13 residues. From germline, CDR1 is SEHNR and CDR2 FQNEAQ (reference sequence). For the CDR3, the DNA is TGTGCCAGCAGCCAAATGACCGGGACTAAAGGAGATTTT. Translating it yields CASSQMTGTKGDF.